This T cell receptor beta chain was found in a study of cytotoxic CD8 clonotypes in ibrutinib-treated CLL (dated by TCRdb to the early 2020s). Describing the broader study: The cohort had 11 relapsed/refractory and 15 treatment-naive patients; 17 to 18 were IGHV unmutated. Longitudinal samples were available for about 30% of the roughly 86 trial participants. On average, each sample had approximately 250,000 productive templates and 96,000 or so productive rearrangements. Response samples were obtained after a median of roughly eleven months of treatment, with a range of roughly 6 to 40 months. Cryopreserved peripheral blood mononuclear cells were obtained prior to treatment, at the time of response, and at either disease progression or sustained remission. Partial responses were observed in approximately 24 patients and complete responses in 2; after a median follow-up of 68 months, remission was maintained in 14 patients and progression was observed in some twelve. Every sample from remission and from progressive disease was obtained while the patients were still on ibrutinib.

Details on this clone: No cognate antigen has been identified for it. No much larger clone exists at a distance of one base, and base qualities are not known.

The germline V gene encodes CDR1 SQVTM and CDR2 ANQGSEA. V trim: 7 bases; J trim: 3 bases; unmatched bases: 6. From its cysteine to its phenylalanine, the CDR3 spans 12 amino acids. The only DNA kept is the CDR3, 36 bases in frame from the first base. Overall results and qualifications from the work: Sampling times were not matched between sustained-remission and progressing patients, and lymph node repertoires were not studied. An increase in clonality was observed at ibrutinib response, with clonality remaining stable during sustained remission and falling back toward baseline at progression. Baseline clonality exceeded that of age-matched healthy donors and correlated strongly with circulating CD8+ T-cell counts. Public clonotypes were rare and either contracted or stayed stable during treatment, and the rise in clonality at ibrutinib response reflected the expansion of private clonotypes.

On a MiSeq, deep resolution sequencing aimed for a depth between 1 in 1 million and 1 in 200,000 T cells, with each clonotype covered approximately 10x on average. TCR beta libraries were generated with the immunoSEQ hsTCRB Kit. In the authors' own workflow: ImmunoSEQ Data Assistant and ImmunoSEQ Analyzer were used for data analysis, and V, D and J genes were assigned according to IMGT definitions. Clonality, which ranges from 0 to 1, was calculated as one minus the normalized Shannon entropy of productive rearrangement frequencies. Public clonotype analysis was restricted to overrepresented clonotypes comprising at least 0.05% of each patient's repertoire. More than ten age-matched healthy donor repertoires from immuneACCESS were used as controls for clonality. Entries here come from immuneACCESS through TCRdb and include only in-frame sequences with V and J called. Some clones fail to appear in such tables; in the studies checked, an unresolved V gene covers under half of the shortfall, and the cause of the remainder is unknown. D and trimming were read from the DNA, whereas the V and J calls and clone size are those reported in that table. The sample has around 130,000 clones on record, approximately 80% of them singletons. The ten biggest clones cover 3% to 4% of the sample.

The label giving this sample's time point can be read as: approximately 25 months on ibrutinib. For TCR beta library preparation, roughly 2 micrograms of genomic DNA were extracted from the cryopreserved PBMCs. Longitudinal blood samples from CLL patients on ibrutinib monotherapy were analyzed using high-throughput TCR beta sequencing. The patients were enrolled in a single-center, open-label phase 2 trial of ibrutinib monotherapy. The V and J genes are TRBV29-1 and TRBJ2-7, with 7 central nucleotides matching TRBD2. The TCR was taken from a human donor with chronic lymphocytic leukemia. The sequencing used PBMCs, collected after 24 months of ibrutinib treatment. The CDR3 loop reads CSAGGRNYEQYF. The sequenced DNA is TGCAGCGCGGGAGGCAGAAACTACGAGCAGTACTTC.